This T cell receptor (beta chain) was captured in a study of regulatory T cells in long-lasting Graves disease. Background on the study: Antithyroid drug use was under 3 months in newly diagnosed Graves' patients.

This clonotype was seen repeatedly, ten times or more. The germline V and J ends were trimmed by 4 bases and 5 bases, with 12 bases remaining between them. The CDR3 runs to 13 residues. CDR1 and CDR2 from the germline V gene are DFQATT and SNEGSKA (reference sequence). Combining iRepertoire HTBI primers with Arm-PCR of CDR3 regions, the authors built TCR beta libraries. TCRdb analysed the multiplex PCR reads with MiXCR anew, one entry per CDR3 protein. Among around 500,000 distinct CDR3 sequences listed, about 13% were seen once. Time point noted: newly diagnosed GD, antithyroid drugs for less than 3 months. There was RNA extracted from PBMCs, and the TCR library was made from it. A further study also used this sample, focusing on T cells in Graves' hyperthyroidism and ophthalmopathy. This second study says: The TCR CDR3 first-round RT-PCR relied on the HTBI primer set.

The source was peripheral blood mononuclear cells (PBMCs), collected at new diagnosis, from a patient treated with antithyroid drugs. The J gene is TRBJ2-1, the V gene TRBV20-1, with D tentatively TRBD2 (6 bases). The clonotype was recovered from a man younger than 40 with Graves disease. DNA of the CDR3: TGCAGTGCTACGACGGGAGTCCACAATGAGCAGTTCTTC. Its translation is CSATTGVHNEQFF.